This T cell receptor beta chain was captured by sequencing in a study of blood T cell repertoires in COVID-19. In the study overall: Spain, Italy and the United States supplied samples that represented acute and convalescent COVID-19. PBMCs, B-cell-depleted T cells, or T cells provided the cDNA or gDNA that made up the material.

In the original processing: By means of reference gene primer amplification, nucleated cell counts were estimated. TCRdb's table, derived via immunoSEQ multiplex PCR, lists solely in-frame clones and lacks some. V and J calls and clone size are those listed in that table; D and trimming were worked out from the DNA. Of about 79,000 clones listed, about 90% are singletons. Per germline, CDR1 WNHNN and CDR2 SYGVQD (reference sequence). J lost 0 bases, V lost 6 bases, and 5 bases had no gene match. The CDR3 sequence is 16 residues long. Input material: peripheral blood. J is TRBJ2-1 and V is TRBV10-1; 10 bases fit TRBD2. This TCR was recovered from a man aged 50 to 59 with active COVID-19. The CDR3: CASSLLAGSSYNEQFF. CDR3 nucleotide sequence: TGCGCCAGCAGCCTACTAGCGGGAAGCTCCTACAATGAGCAGTTCTTC.